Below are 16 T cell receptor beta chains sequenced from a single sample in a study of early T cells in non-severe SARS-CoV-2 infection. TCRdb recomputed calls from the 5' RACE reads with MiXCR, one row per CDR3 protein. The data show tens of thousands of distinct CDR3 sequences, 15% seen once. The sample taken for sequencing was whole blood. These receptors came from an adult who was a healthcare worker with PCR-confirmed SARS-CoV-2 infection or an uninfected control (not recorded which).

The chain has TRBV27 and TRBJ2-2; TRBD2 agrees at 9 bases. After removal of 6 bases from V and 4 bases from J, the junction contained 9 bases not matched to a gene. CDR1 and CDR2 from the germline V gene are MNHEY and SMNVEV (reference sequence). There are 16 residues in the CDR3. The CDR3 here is CASRMSSGRTTGELFF. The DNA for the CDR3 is TGTGCCAGCAGAATGTCAAGCGGGAGGACCACCGGGGAGCTGTTTTTT.

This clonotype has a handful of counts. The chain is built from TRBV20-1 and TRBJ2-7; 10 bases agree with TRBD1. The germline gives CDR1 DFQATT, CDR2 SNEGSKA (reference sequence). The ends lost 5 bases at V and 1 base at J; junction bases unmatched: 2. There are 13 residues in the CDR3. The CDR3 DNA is TGCAGTGCTGAGGACAGGGGGTCCTACGAGCAGTACTTC. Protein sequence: CSAEDRGSYEQYF.

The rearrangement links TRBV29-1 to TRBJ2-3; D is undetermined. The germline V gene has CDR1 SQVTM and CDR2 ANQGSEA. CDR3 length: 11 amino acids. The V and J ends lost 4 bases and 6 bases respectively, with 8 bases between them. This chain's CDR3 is CSVVPSDTQYF. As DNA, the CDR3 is TGCAGCGTTGTCCCTTCCGATACGCAGTATTTT.

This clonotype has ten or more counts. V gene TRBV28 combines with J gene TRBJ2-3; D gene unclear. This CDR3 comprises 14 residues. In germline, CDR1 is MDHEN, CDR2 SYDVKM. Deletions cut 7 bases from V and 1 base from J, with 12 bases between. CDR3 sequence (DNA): TGTGCCAGCATGATGTCGCTGGGCACAGATACGCAGTATTTT. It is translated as CASMMSLGTDTQYF.

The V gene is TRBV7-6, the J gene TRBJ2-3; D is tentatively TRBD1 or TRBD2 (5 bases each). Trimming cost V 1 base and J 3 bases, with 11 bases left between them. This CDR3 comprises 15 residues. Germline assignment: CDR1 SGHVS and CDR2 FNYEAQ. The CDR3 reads CASSLGTGATDTQYF. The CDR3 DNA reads TGTGCCAGCAGCTTAGGGACTGGGGCGACAGATACGCAGTATTTT. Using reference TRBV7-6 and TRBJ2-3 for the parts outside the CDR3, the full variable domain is GAGVSQSPRYKVTKRGQDVALRCDPISGHVSLYWYRQALGQGPEFLTYFNYEAQQDKSGLPNDRFSAERPEGSISTLTIQRTEQRDSAMYRCASSLGTGATDTQYFGPGTRLTVL.

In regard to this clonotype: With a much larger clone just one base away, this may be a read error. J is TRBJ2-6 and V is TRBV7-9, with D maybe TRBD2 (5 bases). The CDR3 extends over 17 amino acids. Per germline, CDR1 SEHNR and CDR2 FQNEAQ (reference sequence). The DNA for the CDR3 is TGTGCCAGCAGCTTAGGGCGCTGGGAGTCTGAGGCCAACGTCCTGACTTTC. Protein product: CASSLGRWESEANVLTF.

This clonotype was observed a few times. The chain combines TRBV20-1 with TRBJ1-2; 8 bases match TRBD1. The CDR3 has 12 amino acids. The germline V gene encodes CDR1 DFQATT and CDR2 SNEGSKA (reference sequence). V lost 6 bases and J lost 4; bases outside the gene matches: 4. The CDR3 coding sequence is TGCAGTGCGCCTACAGGGGGCTATGGCTACACCTTC. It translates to CSAPTGGYGYTF.

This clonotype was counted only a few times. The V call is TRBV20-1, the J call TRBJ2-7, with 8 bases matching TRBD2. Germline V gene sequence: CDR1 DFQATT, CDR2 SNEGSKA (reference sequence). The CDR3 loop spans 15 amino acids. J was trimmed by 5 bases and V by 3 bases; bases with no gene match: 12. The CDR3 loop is CSARPAGVLKHEQYF. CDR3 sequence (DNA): TGCAGTGCTAGGCCAGCGGGAGTCCTCAAGCACGAGCAGTACTTC.

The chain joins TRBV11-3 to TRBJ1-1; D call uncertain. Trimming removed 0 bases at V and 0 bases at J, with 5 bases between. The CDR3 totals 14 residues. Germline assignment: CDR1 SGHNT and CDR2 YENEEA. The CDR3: CASSLEGMNTEAFF. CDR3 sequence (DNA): TGTGCCAGCAGCTTAGAAGGAATGAACACTGAAGCTTTCTTT.

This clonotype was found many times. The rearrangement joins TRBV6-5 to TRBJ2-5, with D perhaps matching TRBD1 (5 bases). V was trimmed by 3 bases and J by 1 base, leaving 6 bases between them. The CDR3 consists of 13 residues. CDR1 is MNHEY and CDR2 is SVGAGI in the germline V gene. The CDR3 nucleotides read TGTGCCAGCAGTTATCAGGGCCAAGAGACCCAGTACTTC. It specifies CASSYQGQETQYF.

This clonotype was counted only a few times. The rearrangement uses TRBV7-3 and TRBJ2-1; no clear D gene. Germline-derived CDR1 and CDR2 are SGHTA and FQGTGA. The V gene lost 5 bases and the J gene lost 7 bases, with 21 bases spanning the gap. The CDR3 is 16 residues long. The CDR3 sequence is CASSEGIRRPQNEQFF. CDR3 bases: TGTGCCAGCAGCGAAGGGATTCGGCGACCCCAAAATGAGCAGTTCTTC.

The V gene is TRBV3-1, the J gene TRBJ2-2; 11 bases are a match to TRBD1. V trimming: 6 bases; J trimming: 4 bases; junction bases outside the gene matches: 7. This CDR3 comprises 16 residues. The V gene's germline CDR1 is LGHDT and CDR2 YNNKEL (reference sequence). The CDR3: CASSPTGTGGTGELFF. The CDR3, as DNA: TGTGCCAGCAGTCCTACCGGGACAGGGGGCACCGGGGAGCTGTTTTTT.

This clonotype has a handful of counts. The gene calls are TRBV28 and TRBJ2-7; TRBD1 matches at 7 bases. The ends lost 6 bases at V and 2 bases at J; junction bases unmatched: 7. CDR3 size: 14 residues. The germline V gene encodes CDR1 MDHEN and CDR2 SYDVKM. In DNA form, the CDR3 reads TGTGCCAGCAGGCTACAGGGGAAGCCCTACGAGCAGTACTTC. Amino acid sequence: CASRLQGKPYEQYF.

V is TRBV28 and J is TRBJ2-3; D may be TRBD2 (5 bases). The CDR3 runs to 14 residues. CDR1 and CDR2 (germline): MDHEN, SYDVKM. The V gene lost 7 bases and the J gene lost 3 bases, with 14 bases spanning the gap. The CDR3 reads CASMDGSGTDTQYF. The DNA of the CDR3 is TGTGCCAGCATGGACGGGTCGGGGACAGATACGCAGTATTTT.

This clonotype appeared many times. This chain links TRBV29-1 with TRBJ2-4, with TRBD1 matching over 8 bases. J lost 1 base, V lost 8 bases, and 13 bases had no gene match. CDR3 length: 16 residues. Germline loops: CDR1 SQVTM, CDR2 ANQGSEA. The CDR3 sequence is CSLGEPRGRAKNIQYF. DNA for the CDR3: TGCAGCCTCGGGGAACCCAGGGGGCGGGCCAAAAACATTCAGTACTTC. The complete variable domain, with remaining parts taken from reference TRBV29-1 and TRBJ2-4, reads SAVISQKPSRDICQRGTSLTIQCQVDSQVTMMFWYRQQPGQSLTLIATANQGSEATYESGFVIDKFPISRPNLTFSTLTVSNMSPEDSSIYLCSLGEPRGRAKNIQYFGAGTRLSVL.

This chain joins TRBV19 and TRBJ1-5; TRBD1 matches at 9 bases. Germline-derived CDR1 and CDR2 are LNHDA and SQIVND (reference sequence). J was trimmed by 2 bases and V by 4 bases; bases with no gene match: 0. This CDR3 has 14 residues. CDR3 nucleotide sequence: TGTGCCAGTAGTAGACAGGGGGGCAATCAGCCCCAGCATTTT. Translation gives CASSRQGGNQPQHF.